Listed below are T cell receptor beta chains from one sample, sequenced in a study of blood T cell repertoires in COVID-19. Here immunoSEQ multiplex PCR was the method, and the copy in TCRdb shows in-frame clones only, minus some. The table has 200,000 or so clones, 85% to 90% seen once; the top ten hold approximately 0.75%. The material sequenced was peripheral blood. All receptors derive from a woman in her seventies with acute or convalescent COVID-19. Both conserved end residues are part of each CDR3. A D gene is named only where the DNA matches it firmly. Size values are once, few and many counts, or a class for expanded clones, and some rows have none.

clone size | J gene | V gene | D gene | CDR3 DNA | CDR3 protein
- | TRBJ1-2 | TRBV2 | - | TGTGCCAGCAGTAGAACAGGACAAGGCCCTGCAAGCTACACCTTC | CASSRTGQGPASYTF
- | TRBJ2-3 | TRBV5-1 | - | TGCGCCAGCAGCCAACAGGGAGATACGCAGTATTTT | CASSQQGDTQYF
- | TRBJ2-2 | TRBV14 | TRBD1 | TGTGCCAGCAGCCGCTACAGGGGTGGTACCGGGGAGCTGTTTTTT | CASSRYRGGTGELFF
- | TRBJ1-1 | TRBV7-9 | TRBD1 | TGTGCCAGCAGCCCAGACAGGGGAAGAGCTTTCTTT | CASSPDRGRAFF
- | TRBJ1-5 | TRBV19 | - | TGTGCCAGTAGTGACAGAGGCAATCAGCCCCAGCATTTT | CASSDRGNQPQHF
once | TRBJ1-3 | TRBV27 | TRBD1 | TGTGCCAGCAGAGAAACAGGGGTCTCTGGAAACACCATATATTTT | CASRETGVSGNTIYF
- | TRBJ2-2 | TRBV25-1 | TRBD2 | TGTGCCAGCAAAGGGACTAGCGGGACCGGGGAGCTGTTTTTT | CASKGTSGTGELFF
- | TRBJ2-3 | TRBV3-1/TRBV3-2 | TRBD1 | TGTGCCAGCAGCTACAGGGGGCCCGGAGATACGCAGTATTTT | CASSYRGPGDTQYF
- | TRBJ1-1 | TRBV19 | - | TGTGCCGCGATGAAACAGTGGAACACTGAAGCTTTCTTT | CAAMKQWNTEAFF
once | TRBJ1-1 | TRBV5-4 | - | TGTGCCAGCAGCTTGGGTGCCAGGGGTACTTTCTTT | CASSLGARGTFF
- | TRBJ2-3 | TRBV11-3 | TRBD1 | TGTGCCAGCAGCTCCCGACAGGGGCAGGCAGATACGCAGTATTTT | CASSSRQGQADTQYF
- | TRBJ2-7 | TRBV28 | TRBD1 | TGTGCCAGCAGTGCCCCAGGGGGTTCCTACGAGCAGTACTTC | CASSAPGGSYEQYF
- | TRBJ2-7 | TRBV2 | TRBD2 | TGTGCCACCACGACTAGCGGGGGGATTACCTACGAGCAGTACTTC | CATTTSGGITYEQYF
- | TRBJ1-2 | TRBV5-4 | - | TGTGCCAGCCATACCGAAGCCCGGGGAAACTATGGCTACACCTTC | CASHTEARGNYGYTF
few | TRBJ1-5 | TRBV28 | - | TGTGCCAGCAGAATCGGGGGTGTAGACAATCAGCCCCAGCATTTT | CASRIGGVDNQPQHF
- | TRBJ2-7 | TRBV29-1 | - | TGCAGCGTTGCCCGGGGACAAGGATACGAGCAGTACTTC | CSVARGQGYEQYF
- | TRBJ2-7 | TRBV6-5 | - | TGTGCCAGCAGTAGACGGGGGACTGCATCCTACGAGCAGTACTTC | CASSRRGTASYEQYF
- | TRBJ1-1 | TRBV11-3 | - | TGTGCCAGCACCCGGGGGGAGCTAGAAGCTTTCTTT | CASTRGELEAFF
- | TRBJ2-1 | TRBV6-2/TRBV6-3 | - | TGTGCCAGCAGTTACTCGCGGGAAATCTACAATGAGCAGTTCTTC | CASSYSREIYNEQFF
- | TRBJ1-6 | TRBV5-4 | - | TGTGCCAGCAGCTTGGAAGGCCCCGGGTTTCCCCTCCACTTT | CASSLEGPGFPLHF
- | TRBJ1-5 | TRBV28 | - | TGTGCCAGCACCCCCGGTCTAATGGGGCATCAGCCCCAGCATTTT | CASTPGLMGHQPQHF
once | TRBJ1-2 | TRBV5-1 | - | TGCGCCAGCAGCTTGAACAGGGATATTGGTGGCTACACCTTC | CASSLNRDIGGYTF
- | TRBJ2-2 | TRBV10-3 | TRBD1 | TGTGCCATCAGTGGAGTGACAGGGAAACCCGGGGAGCTGTTTTTT | CAISGVTGKPGELFF
- | TRBJ1-2 | TRBV5-1 | TRBD1 | TGCGCCAGCATGACAGGGGGCGCCGGTTCGTATGGCTACACCTTC | CASMTGGAGSYGYTF
- | TRBJ1-2 | TRBV12-3/TRBV12-4 | - | TGTGCCAGCAAGAGGGGGGGTATTGGCTACACCTTC | CASKRGGIGYTF
few | TRBJ2-7 | TRBV6-5 | - | TGTGCCAGCACCCACCAAGGGGGAACCCACGAGCAGTACTTC | CASTHQGGTHEQYF
- | TRBJ1-1 | TRBV18 | - | TGTGCCAGCTCACCCGGACGGGAGAACACTGAAGCTTTCTTT | CASSPGRENTEAFF
- | TRBJ1-2 | TRBV19 | TRBD1 | TGTGCCAGTAGCCCAGAGGACCGGGACAGGGTTATCAGTGGCTACACCTTC | CASSPEDRDRVISGYTF
- | TRBJ2-4 | TRBV19 | TRBD1 | TGTGCCAGTAGTACCACCGGGACAGGGTGGGACATTCAGTACTTC | CASSTTGTGWDIQYF
- | TRBJ2-1 | TRBV24-1 | TRBD1 | TGTGCCACCAGTGCCAGCTACGGACAGGGGGCGCGGAATGAGCAGTTCTTC | CATSASYGQGARNEQFF
- | TRBJ2-1 | TRBV7-9 | TRBD1 | TGTGCCAGCAGCCCTTCTTTGGGGACAGGGGGCAATGAGCAGTTCTTC | CASSPSLGTGGNEQFF
few | TRBJ2-3 | TRBV11-3 | - | TGTGCCAGCAGCTTAGATAAAATTAGCACAGATACGCAGTATTTT | CASSLDKISTDTQYF
- | TRBJ2-7 | TRBV5-1 | - | TGCGCCAGCAGCTTAGGGGATAAGGACGAGCAGTACTTC | CASSLGDKDEQYF
few | TRBJ1-4 | TRBV6-5 | TRBD1 | TGTGCCAGCAGCCTGACAGGGAGTAATGAAAAACTGTTTTTT | CASSLTGSNEKLFF
- | TRBJ2-1 | TRBV29-1 | TRBD2 | TGTAGCGTCCCTAGCGGGAGCTCCTACAATGAGCAGTTCTTC | CSVPSGSSYNEQFF
- | TRBJ2-1 | TRBV5-6 | TRBD2 | TGTGCCAGCAGCTTAAGGCTAGCGGGGCGTCACAATGAGCAGTTCTTC | CASSLRLAGRHNEQFF
few | TRBJ1-2 | TRBV19 | - | TGTGCCAGTGGGGAGACAGGCTATGGCTACACCTTC | CASGETGYGYTF
- | TRBJ2-3 | TRBV19 | - | TGTGCCAGTAGTATAGGGGGGGTCACAGATACGCAGTATTTT | CASSIGGVTDTQYF
- | TRBJ2-1 | TRBV9 | - | TGTGCCAGCAGCGTAGGACTAACTTCCTACAATGAGCAGTTCTTC | CASSVGLTSYNEQFF
- | TRBJ2-7 | TRBV11-2 | TRBD1 | TGTGCCAGCAGTCTGAGTGGACAGGGATCCTACGAGCAGTACTTC | CASSLSGQGSYEQYF
- | TRBJ1-2 | TRBV6-5 | TRBD1 | TGTGCCAGCAGTTACTCGACAGGGGATTATGGCTACACCTTC | CASSYSTGDYGYTF
- | TRBJ1-1 | TRBV9 | - | TGTGCCAGCAGCCCCCCTTCACAGAACACTGAAGCTTTCTTT | CASSPPSQNTEAFF
- | TRBJ2-1 | TRBV2 | - | TGTGCCAGCAGTTTTACAGGGCATGAGCAGTTCTTC | CASSFTGHEQFF
- | TRBJ2-3 | TRBV3-1/TRBV3-2 | - | TGTGCCAGCAGCCTCCGGGGAGATACGCAGTATTTT | CASSLRGDTQYF
- | TRBJ1-1 | TRBV29-1 | TRBD1 | TGCAGCGTTGAGAGGACAGGGGTTGGCACTGAAGCTTTCTTT | CSVERTGVGTEAFF
- | TRBJ2-5 | TRBV7-3 | TRBD2 | TGTGCCAGCAGCTTAATTGCGGGAGGGGCAGAGACCCAGTACTTC | CASSLIAGGAETQYF
- | TRBJ2-5 | TRBV5-1 | - | TGCGCCAGCAGTCTTGGAGGGTCAGGACAAGAGACCCAGTACTTC | CASSLGGSGQETQYF
- | TRBJ2-5 | TRBV11-3 | - | TGTGCCAGCAGCCCCGGGGTACAAGAGACCCAGTACTTC | CASSPGVQETQYF
- | TRBJ2-2 | TRBV11-2 | TRBD1 | TGTGCCAGCAGCTTAAGGGGACAGGTGGTCGGGGAGCTGTTTTTT | CASSLRGQVVGELFF
- | TRBJ1-1 | TRBV7-9 | TRBD1 | TGTGCCATCGAGACAGGGGTGGACACTGAAGCTTTCTTT | CAIETGVDTEAFF
- | TRBJ2-5 | TRBV28 | - | TGTGCCAGCAGTGTACCTACAGGGATGGGAGAGACCCAGTACTTC | CASSVPTGMGETQYF
- | TRBJ1-4 | TRBV27 | - | TGTGCCAGCAGTTTATTCATGCGAGCGCCGGGGGAAAAACTGTTTTTT | CASSLFMRAPGEKLFF